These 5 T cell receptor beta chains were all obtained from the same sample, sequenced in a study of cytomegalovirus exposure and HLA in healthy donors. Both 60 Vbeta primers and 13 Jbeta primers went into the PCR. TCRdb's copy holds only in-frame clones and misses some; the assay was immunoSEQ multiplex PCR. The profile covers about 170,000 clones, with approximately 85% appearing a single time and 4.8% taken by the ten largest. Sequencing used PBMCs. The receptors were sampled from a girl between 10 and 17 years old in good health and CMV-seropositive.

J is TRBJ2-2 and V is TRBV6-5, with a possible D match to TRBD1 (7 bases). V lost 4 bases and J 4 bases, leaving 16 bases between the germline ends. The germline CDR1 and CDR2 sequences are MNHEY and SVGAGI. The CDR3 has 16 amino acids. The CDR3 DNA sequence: TGTGCCAGCAGTTTCGGCAGGGGGGCGGGCACCGGGGAGCTGTTTTTT. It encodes CASSFGRGAGTGELFF.

The CDR3 protein is CASSQDLRRERRGNTEAFF. CDR3 coding DNA: TGCGCCAGCAGCCAAGATTTAAGACGGGAGAGGAGAGGGAACACTGAAGCTTTCTTT. The genes are TRBV4-1 and TRBJ1-1; D not resolved. CDR3 length: 19 residues. V lost 0 bases and J lost 1, with 21 bases in between. CDR1 is MGHRA and CDR2 is YSYEKL in the germline V gene.

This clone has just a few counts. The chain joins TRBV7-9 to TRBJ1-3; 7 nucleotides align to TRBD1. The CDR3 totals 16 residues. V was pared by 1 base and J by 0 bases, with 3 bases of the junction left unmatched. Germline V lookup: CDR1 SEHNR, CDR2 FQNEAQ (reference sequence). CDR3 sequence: CASSLGGDSSGNTIYF. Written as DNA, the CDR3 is TGTGCCAGCAGCTTAGGAGGGGACAGCTCTGGAAACACCATATATTTT.

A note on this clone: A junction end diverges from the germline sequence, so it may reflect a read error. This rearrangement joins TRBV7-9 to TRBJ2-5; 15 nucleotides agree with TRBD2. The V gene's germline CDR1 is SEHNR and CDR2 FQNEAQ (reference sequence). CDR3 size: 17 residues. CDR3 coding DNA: TGTTCCAGCAGCTTACGGACTAGCGGGGGGGCTTGGGAGACCCAGTACTTC. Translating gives CSSSLRTSGGAWETQYF. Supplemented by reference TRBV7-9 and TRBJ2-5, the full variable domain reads DTGVSQNPRHKITKRGQNVTFRCDPISEHNRLYWYRQTLGQGPEFLTYFQNEAQLEKSRLLSDRFSAERPKGSFSTLEIQRTEQGDSAMYLCSSSLRTSGGAWETQYFGPGTRLLVL.

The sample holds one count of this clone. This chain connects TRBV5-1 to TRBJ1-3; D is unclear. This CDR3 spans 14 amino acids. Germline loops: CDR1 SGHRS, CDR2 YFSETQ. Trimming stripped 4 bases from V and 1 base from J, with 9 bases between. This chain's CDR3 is CASSGGNSGNTIYF. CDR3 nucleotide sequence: TGCGCCAGCAGCGGCGGGAATTCTGGAAACACCATATATTTT.